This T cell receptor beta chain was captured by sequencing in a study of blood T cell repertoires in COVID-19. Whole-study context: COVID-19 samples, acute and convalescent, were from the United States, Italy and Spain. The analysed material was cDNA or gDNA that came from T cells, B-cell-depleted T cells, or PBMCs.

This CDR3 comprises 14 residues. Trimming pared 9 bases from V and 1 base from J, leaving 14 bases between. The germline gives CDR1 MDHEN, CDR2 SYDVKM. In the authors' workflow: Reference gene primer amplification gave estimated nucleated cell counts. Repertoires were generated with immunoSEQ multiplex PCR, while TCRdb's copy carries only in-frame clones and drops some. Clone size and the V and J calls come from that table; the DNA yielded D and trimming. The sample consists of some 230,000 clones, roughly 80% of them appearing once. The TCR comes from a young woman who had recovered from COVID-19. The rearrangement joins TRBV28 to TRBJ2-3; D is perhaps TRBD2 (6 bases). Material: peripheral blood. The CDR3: CASISGSGTDTQYF. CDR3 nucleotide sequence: TGTGCCAGTATTAGCGGCTCCGGCACAGATACGCAGTATTTT.